These 21 T cell receptor beta chains were all obtained from the same sample, sequenced in a study of cytomegalovirus exposure and HLA in healthy donors. This PCR relied on a set of 60 Vbeta primers and 13 Jbeta primers. TCRdb's table, derived via immunoSEQ multiplex PCR, lists solely in-frame clones and lacks some. This table has 160,000 or so clones, around three quarters appearing once. Sample: PBMCs. These receptors came from a man in his forties in good health and CMV-seronegative.

The chain is built from TRBV28 and TRBJ2-7; 7 bases align to TRBD2. The length of the CDR3 is 13 residues. V lost 6 bases to trimming and J lost 3 bases; unmatched junction nucleotides: 5. Germline V CDR1 and CDR2: MDHEN, SYDVKM. The CDR3 is CASSGTTRYEQYF. DNA for the CDR3: TGTGCCAGCAGCGGGACTACCCGCTACGAGCAGTACTTC.

V is TRBV27 and J is TRBJ2-7, with a possible D match to TRBD1 (5 bases). The ends were cut back, 5 bases at V and 3 bases at J, with 11 bases in the middle. Germline CDR1 is MNHEY and CDR2 is SMNVEV (reference sequence). This CDR3 is built from 13 residues. CDR3 nucleotides: TGTGCCAGCAGTATTACAGGTAACTACGAGCAGTACTTC. As protein: CASSITGNYEQYF.

This clone appeared a few times. The V gene is TRBV27, the J gene TRBJ2-7, with a tentative D call TRBD2 (6 bases). The length of the CDR3 is 15 residues. Germline values: CDR1 MNHEY, CDR2 SMNVEV (reference sequence). The ends were cut back, 1 base at V and 4 bases at J, with 14 bases in the middle. The DNA for the CDR3 is TGTGCCAGCAGTTTATTTAATGGACTAACATACGAGCAGTACTTC. It codes for CASSLFNGLTYEQYF.

The chain links TRBV4-2 to TRBJ2-3; 11 bases map to TRBD1. Trimming cost V 4 bases and J 7 bases; bases outside gene matches: 1. This CDR3 region has 13 residues. Germline V gene data show CDR1 as LGHNA and CDR2 as YNFKEQ. The DNA for the CDR3 is TGTGCCAGCAGCCGGGACAGGGGGAATACGCAGTATTTT. Translating gives CASSRDRGNTQYF.

The chain is built from TRBV4-1 and TRBJ2-5; 10 bases are shared with TRBD2. Per the germline V gene, CDR1 is MGHRA and CDR2 is YSYEKL. The CDR3 spans 17 residues. J was trimmed by 2 bases and V by 3 bases; bases with no gene match: 9. In DNA form, the CDR3 reads TGCGCCAGCAGCCATCCAAGCGGGAGGGCCCAGCAAGAGACCCAGTACTTC. Translating gives CASSHPSGRAQQETQYF.

J is TRBJ2-4 and V is TRBV11-2; D ambiguous. The V and J ends lost 5 bases and 7 bases respectively, with 6 bases between them. CDR3 length: 11 residues. The germline gives CDR1 SGHAT, CDR2 FQNNGV. CDR3 in amino acids: CASSELNIQYF. The CDR3 bases are TGTGCCAGCAGCGAACTGAACATTCAGTACTTC.

The chain links TRBV4-1 to TRBJ2-7; TRBD1 agrees at 7 bases. The CDR3 length is 15 residues. Germline CDR1 MGHRA, CDR2 YSYEKL. The V gene end was trimmed by 3 bases and the J gene end by 0 bases; junction bases not matched to a gene: 5. The CDR3 bases are TGCGCCAGCAGCCAGGGACAGTCAAGCTCCTACGAGCAGTACTTC. Translated, it gives CASSQGQSSSYEQYF.

CDR3 region: CASSWGQGNTEAFF. The CDR3 bases are TGTGCCAGCAGCTGGGGACAGGGGAACACTGAAGCTTTCTTT. The V call is TRBV5-5, the J call TRBJ1-1, with TRBD1 matching over 9 bases. CDR1 is SGHKS and CDR2 is YYEKEE in the germline V gene (reference sequence). The V segment lost 3 bases and the J segment 1 base; nucleotides outside the gene matches: 1. The CDR3 consists of 14 residues.

The chain has TRBV5-1 and TRBJ2-3; 12 nucleotides line up with TRBD2. Germline-derived CDR1 and CDR2 are SGHRS and YFSETQ. This CDR3 has 17 amino acids. The V and J ends lost 4 bases and 6 bases, in that order; junction bases with no gene match: 12. The CDR3 here is CASSVMTSGSGGDTQYF. In DNA form, the CDR3 reads TGCGCCAGCAGCGTAATGACTAGCGGGAGTGGCGGGGATACGCAGTATTTT.

The chain is built from TRBV7-9 and TRBJ2-3, with 7 bases that match TRBD2. The CDR3 contains 18 residues. Looked up from germline, CDR1 is SEHNR and CDR2 is FQNEAQ (reference sequence). V lost 3 bases to trimming and J lost 1 base; unmatched junction nucleotides: 13. The CDR3 sequence: CASSLMSGTISGTDTQYF. The DNA for the CDR3 is TGTGCCAGCAGCTTGATGAGCGGGACCATAAGCGGCACAGATACGCAGTATTTT.

On this clone itself: A read error may account for a junction end that differs from germline. This chain links TRBV7-7 with TRBJ2-5; 12 bases align to TRBD1. The germline V gene has CDR1 SSHAT and CDR2 FNYEAQ (reference sequence). This CDR3 is 19 amino acids long. The CDR3 nucleotides are TGTGCTAGCAGCTTAAGACTAACCGGGACAGGGGGCAGGGGAGAGACCCAGTACTTC. Protein sequence: CASSLRLTGTGGRGETQYF.

This chain joins TRBV5-6 and TRBJ2-2, with no clear D. The CDR3 has 15 residues. The ends were cut back, 3 bases at V and 6 bases at J, with 15 bases in the middle. CDR1 and CDR2 (germline): SGHDT, YYEEEE. The CDR3: CASSSAARFAGELFF. The CDR3 bases are TGTGCCAGCAGCTCCGCAGCTAGGTTCGCCGGGGAGCTGTTTTTT.

The rearrangement joins TRBV2 to TRBJ2-7, with 10 bases aligning to TRBD1. Germline assignment: CDR1 SNHLY and CDR2 FYNNEI. After removal of 7 bases from V and 7 bases from J, the junction contained 7 bases not matched to a gene. The CDR3 totals 13 residues. CDR3 loop: CASTRDRGSEQYF. The CDR3 region has the DNA TGTGCCAGCACCCGGGACAGGGGAAGTGAGCAGTACTTC. Combining the CDR3 with reference TRBV2 and TRBJ2-7 gives the whole variable domain EPEVTQTPSHQVTQMGQEVILRCVPISNHLYFYWYRQILGQKVEFLVSFYNNEISEKSEIFDDQFSVERPDGSNFTLKIRSTKLEDSAMYFCASTRDRGSEQYFGPGTRLTVT.

The chain joins TRBV19 to TRBJ1-1; 12 bases agree with TRBD1. Germline loops: CDR1 LNHDA, CDR2 SQIVND (reference sequence). V trimming: 5 bases; J trimming: 4 bases; junction bases outside the gene matches: 8. The CDR3 spans 16 residues. CDR3 amino acids: CASSPGQGAWGTEAFF. The CDR3 DNA sequence: TGTGCCAGTAGTCCGGGACAGGGGGCTTGGGGCACTGAAGCTTTCTTT.

This chain joins TRBV6-5 and TRBJ2-1, with 7 bases that match TRBD2. Germline V gene data show CDR1 as MNHEY and CDR2 as SVGAGI. Losses at the gene ends were 2 bases for V and 12 bases for J; bases not matched to a gene: 7. The CDR3 runs 13 residues. The CDR3 coding sequence is TGTGCCAGCAGTTACGAGGGCGGGAGATCGCAGTTCTTC. Protein sequence: CASSYEGGRSQFF.

The chain has TRBV6-1 and TRBJ2-7; 7 nucleotides line up with TRBD1. The CDR3 is 12 amino acids. The V gene's germline CDR1 is MNHNS and CDR2 SASEGT. The trim removed 6 bases at V and 3 bases at J, leaving 2 bases unmatched. The CDR3 here is CASRGDSYEQYF. Written as DNA, the CDR3 is TGTGCCAGCAGGGGGGACAGCTACGAGCAGTACTTC.

Only a few counts were recorded for this clone. The chain is built from TRBV5-1 and TRBJ1-4; a weak D match, TRBD1 (5 bases). The germline gives CDR1 SGHRS, CDR2 YFSETQ. The length of the CDR3 is 14 residues. V shed 1 base and J shed 7 bases, with 11 bases lying between them. The CDR3 region is CASSLQGVGEKLFF. The DNA for the CDR3 is TGCGCCAGCAGCTTGCAGGGCGTCGGTGAAAAACTGTTTTTT.

The chain uses TRBV5-4 and TRBJ2-2; maybe TRBD2 (6 bases). Germline V gene lookup returns CDR1 SGHNT and CDR2 YYREEE (reference sequence). V was shortened by 0 bases and J by 6 bases, with 12 bases between the two germline ends. CDR3 length equals 15 residues. CDR3 in amino acids: CASSLGGLSSGELFF. In DNA form, the CDR3 reads TGTGCCAGCAGCTTGGGGGGACTTTCTTCCGGGGAGCTGTTTTTT.

The genes are TRBV7-9 and TRBJ1-2; D gene uncertain. V lost 1 base to trimming and J lost 6 bases, with 9 bases between them. Germline V lookup: CDR1 SEHNR, CDR2 FQNEAQ (reference sequence). The CDR3 extends over 13 amino acids. For the CDR3, the DNA is TGTGCCAGCAGCTTAGATCAGGTTCATGGCTACACCTTC. Residues: CASSLDQVHGYTF. Together with reference TRBV7-9 and TRBJ1-2, the CDR3 gives the full variable domain: DTGVSQNPRHKITKRGQNVTFRCDPISEHNRLYWYRQTLGQGPEFLTYFQNEAQLEKSRLLSDRFSAERPKGSFSTLEIQRTEQGDSAMYLCASSLDQVHGYTFGSGTRLTVV.

This chain joins TRBV4-1 and TRBJ2-7; possible D gene TRBD2, 5 bases. In germline, CDR1 is MGHRA, CDR2 YSYEKL. V was cut by 1 base and J by 0 bases, with 13 bases left in between. The CDR3 contains 16 residues. The chain's CDR3 is CASSQGERIGSYEQYF. Here the CDR3 DNA reads TGCGCCAGCAGCCAAGGGGAGCGAATAGGCTCCTACGAGCAGTACTTC.

The chain joins TRBV28 to TRBJ2-7; D is perhaps TRBD2 (8 bases). This CDR3 has 18 residues. Germline loops: CDR1 MDHEN, CDR2 SYDVKM. The V end lost 10 bases, the J end lost 0 bases, and 28 bases lay between the germline ends. CDR3 protein: CATTGGNTGTDFSYEQYF. The CDR3 region has the DNA TGTGCCACCACGGGGGGGAATACCGGGACAGACTTCTCCTACGAGCAGTACTTC.